One sample yielded the 23 T cell receptor beta chains listed below, sequenced in a study of T cells expressing NK-cell markers. TCRdb processed the 5' RACE reads again and assigns one entry to each CDR3 protein, with no DNA. In total, the table holds about 390,000 distinct CDR3 sequences. The sample comprised blood T cells: a sorted CD56 or NKG2C T cell subset, CD4+ or CD8+ T cells, or bulk PBMC T cells (not recorded which). These receptors all come from a woman in her forties or fifties in good health.

The chain couples TRBV24-1 to TRBJ2-1; TCRdb lists TRBD1, though no DNA is available to test this call. This CDR3 has 16 residues. Germline V gene sequence: CDR1 KGHDR, CDR2 SFDVKD. This CDR3 is CATSGKFPDRANEQFF.

The V gene is TRBV10-2, the J gene TRBJ2-1; TCRdb proposes TRBD1, but this gene call is untestable without DNA. CDR3 length: 15 amino acids. Germline CDR1 is WSHSY and CDR2 is SAAADI. The CDR3 is CASSVRDPGRTEQFF.

The chain joins TRBV29-1 to TRBJ2-7; TCRdb gives TRBD1 as the D gene, but with no DNA this cannot be confirmed. The germline gives CDR1 SQVTM, CDR2 ANQGSEA. The CDR3 length is 13 residues. CDR3 in amino acids: CSVRRGKSYEQYF.

This chain joins TRBV30 and TRBJ2-1; TCRdb gives TRBD1 as the D gene, but with no DNA this cannot be confirmed. The length of the CDR3 is 15 residues. CDR1 GTSNPN and CDR2 SVGIG come from the germline V gene (reference sequence). The CDR3 loop is CAWRARTEHYNEQFF.

This chain connects TRBV5-8 to TRBJ2-1. The CDR3 is 14 residues long. Germline V gene data show CDR1 as SGHTS and CDR2 as YDEGEE. CDR3 residues: CASSAQQVHNEQFF.

This chain connects TRBV20-1 to TRBJ2-3; as DNA is missing, the TRBD2 call by TCRdb cannot be tested. CDR3 length equals 14 residues. CDR1 and CDR2 (germline): DFQATT, SNEGSKA (reference sequence). CDR3 residues: CSARTSATGDTQYF.

The chain joins TRBV20-1 to TRBJ2-1; TCRdb designates TRBD2, a call that cannot be tested without DNA. Germline V CDR1 and CDR2: DFQATT, SNEGSKA (reference sequence). The CDR3 is 16 residues long. CDR3 loop: CSAAHLLAGETNEQFF.

The V call is TRBV5-1, the J call TRBJ2-7; the TCRdb call, TRBD1, lacks DNA for checking. The CDR3 length is 13 residues. CDR1 is SGHRS, CDR2 YFSETQ, per germline. CDR3 amino acids: CASSSQGGGEQYF.

This CDR3 is CASSSSHLTGRAPGELFF. The chain joins TRBV3-1 to TRBJ2-2; TCRdb returns TRBD1, unconfirmable since there is no DNA. The CDR3 is made up of 18 amino acids. From germline, CDR1 is LGHDT and CDR2 YNNKEL (reference sequence).

The CDR3 spells CASSMGSGLPGTDEQFF. The chain uses TRBV19 and TRBJ2-1; TCRdb names TRBD1, which stays unverified in the absence of DNA. Germline V gene sequence: CDR1 LNHDA, CDR2 SQIVND (reference sequence). The CDR3 loop spans 17 amino acids. The whole variable domain, filled in from reference TRBV19 and TRBJ2-1, reads DGGITQSPKYLFRKEGQNVTLSCEQNLNHDAMYWYRQDPGQGLRLIYYSQIVNDFQKGDIAEGYSVSREKKESFPLTVTSAQKNPTAFYLCASSMGSGLPGTDEQFFGPGTRLTVL.

The genes are TRBV10-3 and TRBJ2-7; there is no DNA to check the TCRdb D call of TRBD2. CDR3 length: 17 residues. The V gene's germline CDR1 is ENHRY and CDR2 SYGVKD. CDR3: CAISVGGRSTTSDEQYF.

The V and J genes are TRBV29-1 and TRBJ2-1; the D gene TCRdb calls, TRBD2, cannot be checked with no DNA. From germline, CDR1 is SQVTM and CDR2 ANQGSEA. The CDR3 extends over 14 amino acids. Here the CDR3 reads CSARGGSNYNEQFF.

This rearrangement joins TRBV29-1 to TRBJ2-7; no DNA is available, so the TRBD1 call from TCRdb remains unchecked. This CDR3 is 12 amino acids long. In germline, CDR1 is SQVTM, CDR2 ANQGSEA. CDR3 sequence: CSGGQGVYEQYF.

The gene calls are TRBV24-1 and TRBJ2-1; TCRdb picks TRBD1, but there is no DNA to check that call. Germline CDR1 and CDR2: KGHDR and SFDVKD. The length of the CDR3 is 16 residues. CDR3 region: CATSDFAGQGEDEQFF.

CDR3 sequence: CASSLQGWDEQYF. The chain recombines TRBV5-1 with TRBJ2-7. The CDR3 is 13 residues long. The germline V gene has CDR1 SGHRS and CDR2 YFSETQ.

The CDR3 is CASSPKTPYGYTF. The rearrangement uses TRBV18 and TRBJ1-2. Germline V gene lookup returns CDR1 KGHSH and CDR2 LQKENI. CDR3 length equals 13 residues.

The V call is TRBV12-3 or TRBV12-4, the J call TRBJ2-2; as DNA is missing, the TRBD1 call by TCRdb cannot be tested. The CDR3 spans 13 residues. The chain's CDR3 is CASRPLTQGELFF.

V usage is TRBV7-9 and J usage is TRBJ2-5; TCRdb outputs TRBD2, but without DNA this stays unchecked. Germline V gives CDR1 SEHNR, CDR2 FQNEAQ (reference sequence). This CDR3 is built from 16 residues. CDR3: CASSSTPAGLQETQYF.

The V gene is TRBV27, the J gene TRBJ2-1; the TCRdb D gene call, TRBD1, has no DNA to confirm it. The CDR3 is made up of 14 amino acids. CDR1 and CDR2 from the germline V gene are MNHEY and SMNVEV (reference sequence). This chain's CDR3 is CASTSGQASNEQFF.

The J gene is TRBJ2-7, the V gene TRBV20-1. The CDR3 contains 14 residues. Germline V lookup: CDR1 DFQATT, CDR2 SNEGSKA (reference sequence). The CDR3 protein is CSARLIQLPYEQYF.

V usage is TRBV6-1 and J usage is TRBJ2-7. There are 13 residues in the CDR3. Germline V gives CDR1 MNHNS, CDR2 SASEGT. The CDR3 is CASSESQRYEQYF.

The chain joins TRBV5-5 to TRBJ2-7. The CDR3 covers 12 residues. Germline CDR1 reads SGHKS; CDR2 reads YYEKEE (reference sequence). The CDR3 spells CASSLAQGQQYF.

The V and J genes are TRBV28 and TRBJ2-5; lacking DNA, the TRBD2 call made by TCRdb goes unchecked. Germline values: CDR1 MDHEN, CDR2 SYDVKM. The CDR3 spans 16 residues. The CDR3 is CASSPTSGGYQETQYF. The variable domain in full, completed from reference TRBV28 and TRBJ2-5, reads DVKVTQSSRYLVKRTGEKVFLECVQDMDHENMFWYRQDPGLGLRLIYFSYDVKMKEKGDIPEGYSVSREKKERFSLILESASTNQTSMYLCASSPTSGGYQETQYFGPGTRLLVL.